This T cell receptor (beta chain) is drawn from a study of blood T cell repertoires in COVID-19. Data came from immunoSEQ multiplex PCR; TCRdb stores just in-frame clones and leaves some out. The sample has some 250,000 clones, 81% seen once. Trimming cost V 0 bases and J 3 bases, with 13 bases left between them. This CDR3 has 15 amino acids. Germline-derived CDR1 and CDR2 are SGHDT and YYEEEE. This sequence originates from a woman aged 55-70 years with active or convalescent COVID-19. V is TRBV5-6 and J is TRBJ2-7; D gene uncertain. Material for sequencing was peripheral blood. CDR3 loop: CASSLEENLRYEQYF. CDR3 DNA sequence: TGTGCCAGCAGCTTGGAAGAGAACCTCCGCTACGAGCAGTACTTC.